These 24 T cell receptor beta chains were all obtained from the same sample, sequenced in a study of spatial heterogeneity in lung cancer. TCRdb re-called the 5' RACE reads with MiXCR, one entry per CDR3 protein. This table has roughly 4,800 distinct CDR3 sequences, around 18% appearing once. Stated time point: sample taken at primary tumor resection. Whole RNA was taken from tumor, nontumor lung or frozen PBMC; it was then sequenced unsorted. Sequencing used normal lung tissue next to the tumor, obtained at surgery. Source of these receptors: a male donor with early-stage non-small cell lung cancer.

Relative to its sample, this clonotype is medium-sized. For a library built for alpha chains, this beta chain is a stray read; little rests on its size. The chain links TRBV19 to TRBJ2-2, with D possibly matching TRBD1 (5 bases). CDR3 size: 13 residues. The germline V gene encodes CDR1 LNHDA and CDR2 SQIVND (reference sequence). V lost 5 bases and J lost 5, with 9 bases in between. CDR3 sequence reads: CASSFRVTGELFF. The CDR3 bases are TGTGCCAGTAGTTTCAGGGTAACCGGGGAGCTGTTTTTT.

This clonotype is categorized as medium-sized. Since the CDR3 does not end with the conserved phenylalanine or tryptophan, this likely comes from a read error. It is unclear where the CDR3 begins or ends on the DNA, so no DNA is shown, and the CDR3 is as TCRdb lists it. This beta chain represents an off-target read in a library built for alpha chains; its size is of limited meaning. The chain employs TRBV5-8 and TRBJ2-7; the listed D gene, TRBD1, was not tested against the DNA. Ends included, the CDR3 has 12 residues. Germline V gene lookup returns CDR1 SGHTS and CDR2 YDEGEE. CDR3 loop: CASSLDEGQVVL.

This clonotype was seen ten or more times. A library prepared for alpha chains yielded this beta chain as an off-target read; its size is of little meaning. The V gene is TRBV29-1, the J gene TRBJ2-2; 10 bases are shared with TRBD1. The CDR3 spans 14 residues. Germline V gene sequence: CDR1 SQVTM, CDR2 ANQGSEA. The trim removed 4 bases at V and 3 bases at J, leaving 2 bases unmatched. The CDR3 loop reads CSVGGQGDTGELFF. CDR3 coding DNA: TGCAGCGTTGGAGGACAGGGGGACACCGGGGAGCTGTTTTTT.

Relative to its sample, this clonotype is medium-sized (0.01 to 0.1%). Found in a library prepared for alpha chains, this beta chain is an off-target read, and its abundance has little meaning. The CDR3 region is CASSQGRERNNEQFF. The CDR3 coding sequence is TGTGCCAGCAGCCAGGGGCGGGAGCGAAACAATGAGCAGTTCTTC. The chain recombines TRBV7-8 with TRBJ2-1, with D possibly matching TRBD2 (7 bases). Germline values: CDR1 SGHVS, CDR2 FQNEAQ. The length of the CDR3 is 15 residues. Trimming cost V 5 bases and J 5 bases, with 16 bases left between them.

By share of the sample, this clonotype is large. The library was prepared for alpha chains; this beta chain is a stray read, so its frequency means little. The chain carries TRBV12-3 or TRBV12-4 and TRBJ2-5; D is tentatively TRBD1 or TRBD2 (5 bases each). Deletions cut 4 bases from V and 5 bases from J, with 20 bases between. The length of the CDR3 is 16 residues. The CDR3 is CASSWGYPGSTETQYF. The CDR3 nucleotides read TGTGCCAGCAGTTGGGGGTACCCAGGGTCGACGGAGACCCAGTACTTC.

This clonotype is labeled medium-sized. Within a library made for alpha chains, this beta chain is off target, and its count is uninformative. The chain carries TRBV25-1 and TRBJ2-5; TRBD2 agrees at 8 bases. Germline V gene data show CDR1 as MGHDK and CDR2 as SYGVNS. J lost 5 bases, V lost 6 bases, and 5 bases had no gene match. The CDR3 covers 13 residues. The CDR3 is CASRRGAGETQYF. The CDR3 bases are TGTGCCAGCAGGCGGGGGGCTGGGGAGACCCAGTACTTC. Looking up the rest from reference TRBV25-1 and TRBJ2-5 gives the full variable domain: EADIYQTPRYLVIGTGKKITLECSQTMGHDKMYWYQQDPGMELHLIHYSYGVNSTEKGDLSSESTVSRIRTEHFPLTLESARPSHTSQYLCASRRGAGETQYFGPGTRLLVL.

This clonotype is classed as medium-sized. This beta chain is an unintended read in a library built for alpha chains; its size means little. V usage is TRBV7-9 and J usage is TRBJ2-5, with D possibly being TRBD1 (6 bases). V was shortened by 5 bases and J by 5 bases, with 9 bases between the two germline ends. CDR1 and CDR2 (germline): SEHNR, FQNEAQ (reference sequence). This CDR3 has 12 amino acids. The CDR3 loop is CASSRTVETQYF. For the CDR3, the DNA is TGTGCCAGCAGCCGGACAGTTGAGACCCAGTACTTC.

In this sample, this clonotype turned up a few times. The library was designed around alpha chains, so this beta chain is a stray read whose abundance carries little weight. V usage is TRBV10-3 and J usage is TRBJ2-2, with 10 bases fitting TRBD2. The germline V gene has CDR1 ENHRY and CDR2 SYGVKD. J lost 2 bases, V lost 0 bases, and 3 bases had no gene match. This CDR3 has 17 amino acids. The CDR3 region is CAISESLAGVNTGELFF. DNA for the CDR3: TGTGCCATCAGTGAGTCGCTAGCGGGAGTTAACACCGGGGAGCTGTTTTTT.

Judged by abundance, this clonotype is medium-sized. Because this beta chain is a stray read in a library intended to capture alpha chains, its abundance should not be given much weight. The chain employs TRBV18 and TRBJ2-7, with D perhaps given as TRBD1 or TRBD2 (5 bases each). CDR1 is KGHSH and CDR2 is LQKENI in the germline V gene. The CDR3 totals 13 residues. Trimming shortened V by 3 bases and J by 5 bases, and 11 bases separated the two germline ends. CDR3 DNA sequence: TGTGCCAGCTCACCGTCGGGGACCCACGAGCAGTACTTC. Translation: CASSPSGTHEQYF.

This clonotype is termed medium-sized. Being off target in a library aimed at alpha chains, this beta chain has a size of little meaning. For the CDR3, the DNA is TGTGCCAGCAGCAAACAACAGGGTGTGGATGAAAAACTGTTTTTT. It codes for CASSKQQGVDEKLFF. This rearrangement joins TRBV28 to TRBJ1-4; the D gene is possibly TRBD1 (6 bases). CDR1 MDHEN and CDR2 SYDVKM come from the germline V gene. CDR3 length equals 15 residues. Trimming left V 6 bases short and J 6 bases short, with 17 bases between. The full variable domain, its missing parts supplied by reference TRBV28 and TRBJ1-4, is DVKVTQSSRYLVKRTGEKVFLECVQDMDHENMFWYRQDPGLGLRLIYFSYDVKMKEKGDIPEGYSVSREKKERFSLILESASTNQTSMYLCASSKQQGVDEKLFFGSGTQLSVL.

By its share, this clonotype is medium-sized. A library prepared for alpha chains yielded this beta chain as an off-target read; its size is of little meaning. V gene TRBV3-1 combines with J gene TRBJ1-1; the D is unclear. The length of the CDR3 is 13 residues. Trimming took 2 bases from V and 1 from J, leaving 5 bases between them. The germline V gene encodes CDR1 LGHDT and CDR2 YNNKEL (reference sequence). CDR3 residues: CASSQTRNTEAFF. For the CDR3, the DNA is TGTGCCAGCAGCCAAACAAGGAACACTGAAGCTTTCTTT.

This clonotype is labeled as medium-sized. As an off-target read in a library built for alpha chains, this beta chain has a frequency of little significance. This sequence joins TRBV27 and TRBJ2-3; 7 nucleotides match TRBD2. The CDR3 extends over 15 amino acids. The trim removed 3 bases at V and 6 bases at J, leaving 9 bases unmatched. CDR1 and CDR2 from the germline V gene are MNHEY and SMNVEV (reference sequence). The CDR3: CASSFRRERDDTQYF. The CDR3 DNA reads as TGTGCCAGCAGTTTCAGGCGGGAGCGGGATGATACGCAGTATTTT.

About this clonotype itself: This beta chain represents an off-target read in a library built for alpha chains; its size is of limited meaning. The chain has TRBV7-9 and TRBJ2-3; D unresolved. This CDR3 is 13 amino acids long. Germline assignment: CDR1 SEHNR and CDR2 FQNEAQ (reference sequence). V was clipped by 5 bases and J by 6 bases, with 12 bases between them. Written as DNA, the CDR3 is TGTGCCAGCAGCCCCCCTGAGGCGGATACGCAGTATTTT. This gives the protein CASSPPEADTQYF.

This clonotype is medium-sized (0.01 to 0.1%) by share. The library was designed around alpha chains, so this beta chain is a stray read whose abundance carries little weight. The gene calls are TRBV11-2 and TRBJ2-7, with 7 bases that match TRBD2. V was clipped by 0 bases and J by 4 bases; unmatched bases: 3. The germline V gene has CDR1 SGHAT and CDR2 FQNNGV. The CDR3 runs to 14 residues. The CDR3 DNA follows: TGTGCCAGCAGCTTAGAACCGGGGGGATACGAGCAGTACGTC. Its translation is CASSLEPGGYEQYV.

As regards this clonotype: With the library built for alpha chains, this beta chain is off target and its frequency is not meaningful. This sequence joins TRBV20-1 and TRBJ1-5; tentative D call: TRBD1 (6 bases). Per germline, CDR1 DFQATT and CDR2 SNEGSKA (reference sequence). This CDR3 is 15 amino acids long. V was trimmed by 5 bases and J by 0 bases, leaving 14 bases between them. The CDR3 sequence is CSAPPGHLSNQPQHF. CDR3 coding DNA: TGCAGTGCTCCGCCGGGACACCTTAGCAATCAGCCCCAGCATTTT.

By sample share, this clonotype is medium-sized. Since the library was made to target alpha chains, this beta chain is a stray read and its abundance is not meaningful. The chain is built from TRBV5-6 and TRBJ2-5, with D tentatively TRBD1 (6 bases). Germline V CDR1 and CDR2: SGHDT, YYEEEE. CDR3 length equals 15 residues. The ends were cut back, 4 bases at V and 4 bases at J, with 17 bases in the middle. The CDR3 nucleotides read TGTGCCAGCAGCCAAGGGATTCAAGGGGGAGAGACCCAGTACTTC. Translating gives CASSQGIQGGETQYF.

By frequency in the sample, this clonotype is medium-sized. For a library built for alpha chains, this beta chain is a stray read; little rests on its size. The CDR3 sequence is CATSDLRYRGANTGELFF. CDR3 bases: TGTGCCACCAGTGATTTGCGATACAGGGGGGCGAACACCGGGGAGCTGTTTTTT. The chain is built from TRBV24-1 and TRBJ2-2; 8 bases map to TRBD1. Losses at the gene ends were 0 bases for V and 0 bases for J; bases not matched to a gene: 5. The CDR3 is 18 residues long. The germline V gene has CDR1 KGHDR and CDR2 SFDVKD.

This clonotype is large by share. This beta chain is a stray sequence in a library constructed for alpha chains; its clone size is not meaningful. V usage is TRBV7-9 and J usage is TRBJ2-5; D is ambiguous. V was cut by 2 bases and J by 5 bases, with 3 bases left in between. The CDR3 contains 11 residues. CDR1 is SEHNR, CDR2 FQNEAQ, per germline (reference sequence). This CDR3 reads CASSLMETQYF. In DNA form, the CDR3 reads TGTGCCAGCAGCTTAATGGAGACCCAGTACTTC.

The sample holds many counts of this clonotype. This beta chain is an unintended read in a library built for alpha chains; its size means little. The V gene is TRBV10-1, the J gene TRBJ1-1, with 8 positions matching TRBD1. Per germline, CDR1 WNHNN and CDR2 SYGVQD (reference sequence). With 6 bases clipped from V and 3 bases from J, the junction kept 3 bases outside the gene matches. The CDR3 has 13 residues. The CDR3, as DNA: TGCGCCAGCAGGGACAGGGTATACACTGAAGCTTTCTTT. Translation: CASRDRVYTEAFF.

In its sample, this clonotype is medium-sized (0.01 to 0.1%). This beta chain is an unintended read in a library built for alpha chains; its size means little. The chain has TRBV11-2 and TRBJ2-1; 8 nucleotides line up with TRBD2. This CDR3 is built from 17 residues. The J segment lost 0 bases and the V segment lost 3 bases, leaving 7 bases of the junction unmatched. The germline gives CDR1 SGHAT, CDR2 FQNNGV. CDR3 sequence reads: CASSFSPGGRSYNEQFF. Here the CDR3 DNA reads TGTGCCAGCAGCTTTAGTCCGGGGGGGCGCTCCTACAATGAGCAGTTCTTC. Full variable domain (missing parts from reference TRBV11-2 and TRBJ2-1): EAGVAQSPRYKIIEKRQSVAFWCNPISGHATLYWYQQILGQGPKLLIQFQNNGVVDDSQLPKDRFSAERLKGVDSTLKIQPAKLEDSAVYLCASSFSPGGRSYNEQFFGPGTRLTVL.

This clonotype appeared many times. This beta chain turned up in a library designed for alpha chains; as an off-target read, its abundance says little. CDR3 sequence reads: CASSAHSGTGPGEAFF. The CDR3 nucleotides read TGTGCCAGCAGCGCCCACTCCGGGACAGGGCCGGGGGAAGCTTTCTTT. This chain uses TRBV11-2 with TRBJ1-1, with 9 positions matching TRBD1. The CDR3 sequence is 16 residues long. Germline V gene sequence: CDR1 SGHAT, CDR2 FQNNGV. Trimming took 5 bases from V and 8 from J; bases not matched to a gene: 15.

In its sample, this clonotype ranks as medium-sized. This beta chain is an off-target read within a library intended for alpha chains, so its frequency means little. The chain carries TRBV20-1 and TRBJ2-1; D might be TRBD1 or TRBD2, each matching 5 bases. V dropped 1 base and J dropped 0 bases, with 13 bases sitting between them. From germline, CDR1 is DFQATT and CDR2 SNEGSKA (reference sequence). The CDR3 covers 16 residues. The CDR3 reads CSARVRELSSYNEQFF. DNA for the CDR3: TGCAGTGCTAGAGTCAGGGAGCTAAGCTCCTACAATGAGCAGTTCTTC.

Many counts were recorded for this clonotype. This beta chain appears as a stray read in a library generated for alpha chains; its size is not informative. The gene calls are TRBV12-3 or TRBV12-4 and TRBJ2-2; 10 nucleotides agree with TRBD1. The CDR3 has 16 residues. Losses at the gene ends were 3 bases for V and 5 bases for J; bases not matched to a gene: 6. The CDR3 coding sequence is TGTGCCAGCAGTTTCGACAGGGGGCTGGGTACCGGGGAGCTGTTTTTT. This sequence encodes CASSFDRGLGTGELFF.

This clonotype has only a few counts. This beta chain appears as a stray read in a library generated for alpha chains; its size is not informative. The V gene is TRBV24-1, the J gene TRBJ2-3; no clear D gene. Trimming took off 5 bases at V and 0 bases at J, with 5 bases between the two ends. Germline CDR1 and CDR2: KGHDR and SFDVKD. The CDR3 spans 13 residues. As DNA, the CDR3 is TGTGCCACCAGTGCCCCCAGCACAGATACGCAGTATTTT. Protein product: CATSAPSTDTQYF.